A selection of T cell receptor beta chains follows, all from one sample in a study of kidney transplant recipient with SARS-CoV-2 infection. TCRdb fed the reads into MiXCR, producing one record per CDR3 protein. The data show 200,000 to 300,000 distinct CDR3 sequences, under 35% seen once. The sequenced sample was a blood sample, obtained at baseline and on day 111 from a kidney transplant recipient. Receptors originate from a male patient aged 30 to 40 who had COVID-19 and was a kidney transplant recipient. These T cells may partly come from the graft donor. The CDR3 runs from the conserved cysteine through the conserved F or W. The order of the fields is D gene, V gene, clone size, J gene, CDR3 DNA, CDR3 protein. D genes are given only for firm matches. Clone size, where shown, is once, few, many, or a class for clones that have expanded.

>TRBD1|TRBV7-9|few|TRBJ2-1
TGTGCCAGCAGCCCCCGGGACAGGCCATACAATGAGCAGTTCTTC
CASSPRDRPYNEQFF
>.|TRBV27|many|TRBJ1-1
TGTGCCAGCAGTTTCCGGGCTGAAGCTTTCTTT
CASSFRAEAFF
>.|TRBV19|.|TRBJ2-1
TGTGCCAGTAGTATAGCGGGGGTTGGTGAGCAGTTCTTC
CASSIAGVGEQFF
>TRBD1|TRBV5-5|many|TRBJ1-6
TGTGCCAGCAGCCCCACAGGGGATAATTCACCCCTCCACTTT
CASSPTGDNSPLHF
>.|TRBV3-1|few|TRBJ2-5
TGTGCCAGCAGCCACAGCAGTCCCATTTCTTTCTCTGAGACCCAGTACTTC
CASSHSSPISFSETQYF
>.|TRBV3-1|many|TRBJ2-5
TGTGCCAGCAGCCCCGTCGGTCCCATTTCTTTCTCTGAGACCCAGTACTTC
CASSPVGPISFSETQYF
>.|TRBV6-5|many|TRBJ1-6
TGTGCCAGCAGTGTACGGTCCCCCAATTCACCCCTCCACTTT
CASSVRSPNSPLHF
>TRBD2|TRBV20-1|.|TRBJ2-5
TGCAATGCTAAGACGGGACTAGCGGGAGAACTAGAACCCCAAGAGACCCAGTACTTC
CNAKTGLAGELEPQETQYF
>.|TRBV24-1|many|TRBJ2-1
TGTGCCACCAGTGATTTTTCCAGGGGAACCTACAATGAGCAGTTCTTC
CATSDFSRGTYNEQFF
>TRBD2|TRBV2|many|TRBJ2-7
TGTGCCAGCAGTGTCGGGAGGGCCTCCTACGAGCAGTACTTC
CASSVGRASYEQYF
>.|TRBV12-3/TRBV12-4|many|TRBJ1-2
TGTGCCAGCAGTGCCCTCCTCAGCTTCCGAAAGACCTATGGCTACACCTTC
CASSALLSFRKTYGYTF
>.|TRBV9|many|TRBJ1-4
TGTGCCAGCAGCGCAAACCCCTCGCAGGCAACTAATGAAAAACTGTTTTTT
CASSANPSQATNEKLFF
>.|TRBV12-5|.|TRBJ1-2
TGTGCTAGTGGTGGCTTCGCTTTGCAGGGAAAGACCTATGGCTACACCTTC
CASGGFALQGKTYGYTF
>TRBD1|TRBV19|.|TRBJ2-3
TGTGCCAGTAGCCTGCTTCGGACTGGGACAGGGAGCACAGATACGCAGTATTTT
CASSLLRTGTGSTDTQYF
>.|TRBV3-1|many|TRBJ1-2
TGTGCCAGCAGCAGAGGTCGCACCCTTCGAAAGACCTATGGCTACACCTTC
CASSRGRTLRKTYGYTF
>TRBD2|TRBV2|many|TRBJ2-2
TGTGCCAGCAGTCTTACTAGCGGGAGTGGGGCCGGGGAGCTGTTTTTT
CASSLTSGSGAGELFF
>.|TRBV28|many|TRBJ1-1
TGTGCCAGCAGTTTATGGAGCGACACTGAAGCTTTCTTT
CASSLWSDTEAFF
>.|TRBV5-1|many|TRBJ2-2
TGCGCCAGCAGCTTGGGTCCCGCGGGGTCGAACACCGGGGAGCTGTTTTTT
CASSLGPAGSNTGELFF
>TRBD2|TRBV7-9|many|TRBJ2-3
TGTGCCAGCAGCTTCCTAGCGGGAGGTACAGATACGCAGTATTTT
CASSFLAGGTDTQYF
>.|TRBV29-1|many|TRBJ1-6
TGCAGCGCCCGGACGACCTATAATTCACCCCTCCACTTT
CSARTTYNSPLHF
>.|TRBV4-3|many|TRBJ1-2
TGCGCCAGCAGCTCGAGGGGAGGACGTCGAAAGACCTATGGCTACACCTTC
CASSSRGGRRKTYGYTF
>.|TRBV9|many|TRBJ1-6
TGTGCCAGCAGCGTAGGAGGGGGAAGGACCTATAATTCACCCCTCCACTTT
CASSVGGGRTYNSPLHF
>.|TRBV20-1|few|TRBJ2-1
TGCAGTGCTACCCCCTACATCAGGAGCTCCTACAATGAGCAGTTCTTC
CSATPYIRSSYNEQFF
>.|TRBV19|many|TRBJ2-1
TGTGCCAGTAGACCGCGAGGCTCTAGCGCAGGGAACGATGAGCAGTTCTTC
CASRPRGSSAGNDEQFF
>.|TRBV12-5|many|TRBJ2-1
TGTGCTAGTGGTTTGGTATCTCGTGGTGAGCAGTTCTTC
CASGLVSRGEQFF